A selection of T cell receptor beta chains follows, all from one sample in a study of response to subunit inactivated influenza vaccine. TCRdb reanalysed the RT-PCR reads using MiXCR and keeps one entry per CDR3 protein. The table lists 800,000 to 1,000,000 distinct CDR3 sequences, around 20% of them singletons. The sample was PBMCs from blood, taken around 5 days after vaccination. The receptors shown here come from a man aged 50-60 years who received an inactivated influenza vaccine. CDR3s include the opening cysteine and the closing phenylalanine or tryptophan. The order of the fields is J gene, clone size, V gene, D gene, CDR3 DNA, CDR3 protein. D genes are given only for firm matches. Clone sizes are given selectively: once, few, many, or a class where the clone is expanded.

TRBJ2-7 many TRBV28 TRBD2 TGTGCCAGCAGTTTGGAACTAGCGGGAGCCTACGAGCAGTACTTC CASSLELAGAYEQYF
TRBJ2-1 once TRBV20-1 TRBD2 TGCAGTGCTAGAGCCCCACTAGCGGGAAGTGCCAATGAGCAGTTCTTC CSARAPLAGSANEQFF
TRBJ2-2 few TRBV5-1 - TGCGCCAGCACCCAATGGACGAGGACCGGGGAGCTGTTTTTT CASTQWTRTGELFF
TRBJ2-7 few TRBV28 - TGTGCCACCCGGGGGCCACGGCCCCTTTACGAGCAGTACTTC CATRGPRPLYEQYF
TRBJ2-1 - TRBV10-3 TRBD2 TGTGCCATCAGACTAGCGGGGATGAATGAGCAGTTCTTC CAIRLAGMNEQFF
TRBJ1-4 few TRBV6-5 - TGTGCCAGCAGTTACGCCAGGGAAAGTGAAAAACTGTTTTTT CASSYARESEKLFF
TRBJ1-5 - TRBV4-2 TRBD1 TGTGCCAGCCGGCCGGACAGGGCCCTTTATAGCAATCAGCCCCAGCATTTT CASRPDRALYSNQPQHF
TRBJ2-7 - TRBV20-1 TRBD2 TGCAGTGCTGACCGACTAGCGGGAGTAAACGAGCAGTACTTC CSADRLAGVNEQYF
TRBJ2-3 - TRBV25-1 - TGTGCCAGCAGTGACACCCTAAGACATCTCACAGATACGCAGTATTTT CASSDTLRHLTDTQYF
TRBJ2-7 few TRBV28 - TGTGCCAGCAGTCCCGGGACTTACCGTCGAGAGCAGTACTTC CASSPGTYRREQYF
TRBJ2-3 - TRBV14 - TGTGCCAGCAGCAAAAGGGTCCGGATCACAGATACGCAGTATTTT CASSKRVRITDTQYF
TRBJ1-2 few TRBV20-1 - TGCAGTGCATCGGAGGGTAACTATGGCTACACCTTC CSASEGNYGYTF
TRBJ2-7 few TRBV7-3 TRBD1 TGTGCCAGCAGCAAAAGGGGAGAGGGGGCTACCTACGAGCAGTACTTC CASSKRGEGATYEQYF
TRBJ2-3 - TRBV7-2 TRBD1 TGTGCCAGCAGCTTCAGGACAGGGTACACAGATACGCAGTATTTT CASSFRTGYTDTQYF
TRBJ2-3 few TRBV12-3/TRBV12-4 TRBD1 TGTGCCTCCAGGGACAGCGCTATAGGGGCCGCAGATACGCAGTATTTT CASRDSAIGAADTQYF
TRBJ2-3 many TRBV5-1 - TGTGCCAGCAGCCCTCGGGCCTCCACAGATACGCAGTATTTT CASSPRASTDTQYF
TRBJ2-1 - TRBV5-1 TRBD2 TGCGCCAGCAGCTTGGCGTCTAGCGGGGACAATGAGCAGTTCTTC CASSLASSGDNEQFF
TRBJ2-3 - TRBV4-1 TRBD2 TGCGCCAGCAGCCCTCAATGGCGGGAGGGCCGAACAGATACGCAGTATTTT CASSPQWREGRTDTQYF
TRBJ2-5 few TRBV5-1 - TGCGCCAGCAGCGGTACAGGGAAAGAGACCCAGTACTTC CASSGTGKETQYF
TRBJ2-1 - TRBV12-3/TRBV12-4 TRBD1 TGTGCCAGCAGTTTAGCCAGACAGGGACGCGATGAGCAGTTCTTC CASSLARQGRDEQFF
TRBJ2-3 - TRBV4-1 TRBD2 TGCGCCAGCAGCCAAGTTAACCCGGGACTAGCGGGGGGCGTTACTAGCACAGATACGCAGTATTTT CASSQVNPGLAGGVTSTDTQYF
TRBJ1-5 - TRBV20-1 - TGCAGTGCTAGAGAAGCAGGGAGGCGGGATCAGCCCCAGCATTTT CSAREAGRRDQPQHF
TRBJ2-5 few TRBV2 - TGTGCCAGCAGAGAACGACGGAAAGAGACCCAGTACTTC CASRERRKETQYF
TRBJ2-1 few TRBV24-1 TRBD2 TGTGCCACCAGTGGGCTAGCGGCCCACCCAAACTGGGGCAATGAGCAGTTCTTC CATSGLAAHPNWGNEQFF
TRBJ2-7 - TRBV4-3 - TGCGCCAGCAGCCAAGATAGAGGGGTCGAGCAGTACTTC CASSQDRGVEQYF
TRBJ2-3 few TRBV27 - TGTGCCAGCAGTTCGCTGGGTTACACAGATACGCAGTATTTT CASSSLGYTDTQYF
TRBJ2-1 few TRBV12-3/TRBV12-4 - TGTGCCAGCACTGGGGTCCTCAATGAGCAGTTCTTC CASTGVLNEQFF
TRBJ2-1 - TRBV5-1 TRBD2 TGCGCCAGCAGCTTGGAAGCGGGGGGGTCCGTATATGAGCAGTTCTTC CASSLEAGGSVYEQFF
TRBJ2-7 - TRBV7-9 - TGTGCCAGCAGCCCCGGGGCCAACTACGAGCAGTACTTC CASSPGANYEQYF
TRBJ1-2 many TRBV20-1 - TGCAGTGCTCCCGGGTCCTTAAACTATGGCTACACCTTC CSAPGSLNYGYTF
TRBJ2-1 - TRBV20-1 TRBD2 TGCAGTCATGCCGAACTAGCGGGGGCGGGTGAGCAGTTCTTC CSHAELAGAGEQFF
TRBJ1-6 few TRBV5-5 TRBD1 TGTGCCAGCAGCTGGACAGGGGCTACACCCCTCCACTTT CASSWTGATPLHF
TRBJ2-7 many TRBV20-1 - TGCAGTGCAAAGGGGGACGGTTCCTACGAGCAGTACTTC CSAKGDGSYEQYF
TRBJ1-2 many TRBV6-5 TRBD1 TGTGCCAGCAGTTACTCGTCAGGGGGCCTCAATGGCTACACCTTC CASSYSSGGLNGYTF
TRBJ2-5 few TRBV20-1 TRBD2 TGCAGTGCTTCTACACTGACTAGCGGGGGCCAGACCCAGTACTTC CSASTLTSGGQTQYF
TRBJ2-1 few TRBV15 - TGTGCCACCAGCAGAGAGGGGGCGTTTTTGTACAATGAGCAGTTCTTC CATSREGAFLYNEQFF
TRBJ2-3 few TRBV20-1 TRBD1 TGCAGTGCTAGGCCAGGACAGGCGCAAGGCACAGATACGCAGTATTTT CSARPGQAQGTDTQYF
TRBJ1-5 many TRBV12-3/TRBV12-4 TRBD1 TGTGCCAGCAGACAGGGGAATCAGCCCCAGCATTTT CASRQGNQPQHF
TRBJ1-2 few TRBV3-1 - TGTGCCAGCAGCCAAGAGGCGGTTCATGGCTACACCTTC CASSQEAVHGYTF
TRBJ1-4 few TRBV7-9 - TGTGCCAGCAGCTCAGGAGGAGGGCCTTCCTCAGTGGGAAAACTGTTTTTT CASSSGGGPSSVGKLFF
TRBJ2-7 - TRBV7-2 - TGTGCCAGCAGCCGGACCGCTGGTGGGTACGAGCAGTACTTC CASSRTAGGYEQYF
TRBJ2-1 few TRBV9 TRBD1 TGTGCCAGCAGCGTAGCCCTGGGGGACAGGGGGCGCGGGGATGAGCAGTTCTTC CASSVALGDRGRGDEQFF
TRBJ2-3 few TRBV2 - TGTGCCAGCAGAGTGGGGGGAGATACGCAGTATTTT CASRVGGDTQYF
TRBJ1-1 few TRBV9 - TGTGCCAGCAGCCCTAGTCATACAGGGCGCGCTGAAGCTTTCTTT CASSPSHTGRAEAFF
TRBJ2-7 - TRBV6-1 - TGTGCCAGCACCCCTGGGTTCCTAGCGCGATCCTACGAGCAGTACTTC CASTPGFLARSYEQYF
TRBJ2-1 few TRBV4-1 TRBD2 TGCGCCAGCAGCCGGACTAGCGGGGGCGGGAGTGAGCAGTTCTTC CASSRTSGGGSEQFF
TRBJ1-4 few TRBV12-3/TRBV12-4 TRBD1 TGTGCCAGCAGTTTCAGGACAGGGGGTGAAAAACTGTTTTTT CASSFRTGGEKLFF
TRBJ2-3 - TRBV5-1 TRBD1 TGCGCCAGCAGCGTGGGACAGGGAGTCGGCACAGATACGCAGTATTTT CASSVGQGVGTDTQYF
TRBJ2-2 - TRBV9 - TGTGCCAGCAGCCCCCACAGGAACACCGGGGAGCTGTTTTTT CASSPHRNTGELFF
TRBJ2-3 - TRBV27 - TGTGCCAGCAGTTCAGCGGCGGGGATAGGCACAGATACGCAGTATTTT CASSSAAGIGTDTQYF
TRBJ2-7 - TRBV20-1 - TGCAGTTGCATCTGGGACTACGAGCAGTACTTC CSCIWDYEQYF
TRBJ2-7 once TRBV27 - TGTGCCAGCAGTTTATCGGGCAGGTGGACCTACGAGCAGTACTTC CASSLSGRWTYEQYF
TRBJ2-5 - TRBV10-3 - TGTGCCATCAGTTCCTCCTGGGTCGAGACCCAGTACTTC CAISSSWVETQYF
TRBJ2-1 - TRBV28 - TGTGCCAGCAGCCTGGCCCTCAGGGTGGATGAGCAGTTCTTC CASSLALRVDEQFF
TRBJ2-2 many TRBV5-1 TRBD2 TGTGCCAGCAGTCTAGCGGGAGGAGGCACCGGGGAGCTGTTTTTT CASSLAGGGTGELFF
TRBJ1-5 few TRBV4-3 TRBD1 TGCGCCAGCAGCCAAGCTTGGGGACAGGGAGGACAACAGCCCCAGCATTTT CASSQAWGQGGQQPQHF
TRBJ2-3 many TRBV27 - TGTGCCAGCAGTTTATCGTCGACCGTGGCCGACACAGATACGCAGTATTTT CASSLSSTVADTDTQYF
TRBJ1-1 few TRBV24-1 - TGTGCCACCAGTGATCGGGGTTCGGTCCGAGCTTTCTTT CATSDRGSVRAFF
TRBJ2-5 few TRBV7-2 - TGTGCCAGCAGCTTAAGGGGGAGGAGTGAAGAGACCCAGTACTTC CASSLRGRSEETQYF